This TCR beta chain was obtained from a study of PD-L1 blockade in urothelial cancer. Across the study: Researchers looked at the blood 3 weeks (second dose) and 6 weeks after treatment began. Blood-derived samples held a median around 140,000 T cells.

Time point noted: pretreatment peripheral blood. Patients yielded 1 to 8 samples each, pretreatment and on-treatment. Measured with immunoSEQ multiplex PCR; TCRdb has only the in-frame clones, and not every one. This sample has 85,000 to 90,000 clones, with 70% to 90% found just once. This clone appeared once. This specimen consisted of PBMCs, obtained around atezolizumab (anti-PD-L1) treatment. This sequence was found in a woman of 80 years or more with urothelial cancer.

The CDR3 protein is CASSRDTHYEQYF. The CDR3 nucleotides are TGTGCCAGCAGCCGAGACACCCACTACGAGCAGTACTTC. The V call is TRBV7-8, the J call TRBJ2-7; D remains ambiguous. This CDR3 comprises 13 residues. Deletions cut 5 bases from V and 3 bases from J, with 11 bases between. Germline V gene sequence: CDR1 SGHVS, CDR2 FQNEAQ.